The rows below give T cell receptor beta chains drawn from one sample of a study of T cell responses to AZD1222 COVID-19 vaccine. Repertoires were generated with immunoSEQ multiplex PCR, while TCRdb's copy carries only in-frame clones and drops some. Here the sample spans 150,000 to 160,000 clones, approximately 87% being singletons. The sequences come from peripheral blood, collected on day 0 of MenACWY control vaccination. The receptors derive from an adult in good health. Both conserved end residues are part of each CDR3.

j_gene: TRBJ2-4
v_gene: TRBV10-2
CDR3aa: CASSFSGDNIQYF

j_gene: TRBJ1-5
v_gene: TRBV14
CDR3aa: CASIRWSSLGAQHF

j_gene: TRBJ1-4
v_gene: TRBV5-1
CDR3aa: CASSLGWTGESEKLFF

j_gene: TRBJ2-1
v_gene: TRBV27
CDR3aa: CASSLSSTGIYNEQFF

j_gene: TRBJ1-1
v_gene: TRBV7-9
CDR3aa: CASSLAEGSEAFF

j_gene: TRBJ2-2
v_gene: TRBV7-9
CDR3aa: CASEKEGGNTGELFF

j_gene: TRBJ1-6
v_gene: TRBV19
CDR3aa: CATTPLHF

j_gene: TRBJ2-1
v_gene: TRBV5-1
CDR3aa: CASSLGQGGDEQFF

j_gene: TRBJ2-1
v_gene: TRBV27
CDR3aa: CASSLGLAGGLPYNEQFF

j_gene: TRBJ2-3
v_gene: TRBV30
CDR3aa: CAWSVNGGRTDTQYF